Below, one TCR beta chain is given with its context. The V end lost 4 bases, the J end lost 0 bases, and 9 bases lay between the germline ends. The CDR3 contains 14 residues. Germline V lookup: CDR1 LNHDA, CDR2 SQIVND (reference sequence). This record comes from a study of blood T cell repertoires in COVID-19. Whole-study context: T cells, B-cell-depleted T cells, or PBMCs supplied cDNA or gDNA.

Under the authors' procedure: Estimation of nucleated cell counts was performed using reference gene primer amplification. Assay: immunoSEQ multiplex PCR; the TCRdb copy retains only in-frame clones and omits some. Clonal size and the V and J genes are those of that table, whereas D and trimming came from the DNA. The sample contains roughly 100,000 clones, more than 75% of which appear only once. Input material: peripheral blood. The J gene is TRBJ2-5, the V gene TRBV19; the D is unclear. The sequence was obtained from a human donor in a cohort sampled during active COVID-19. The DNA of the CDR3 is TGTGCCAGTAGTACGCGTGAGAACCAAGAGACCCAGTACTTC. Its protein is CASSTRENQETQYF.